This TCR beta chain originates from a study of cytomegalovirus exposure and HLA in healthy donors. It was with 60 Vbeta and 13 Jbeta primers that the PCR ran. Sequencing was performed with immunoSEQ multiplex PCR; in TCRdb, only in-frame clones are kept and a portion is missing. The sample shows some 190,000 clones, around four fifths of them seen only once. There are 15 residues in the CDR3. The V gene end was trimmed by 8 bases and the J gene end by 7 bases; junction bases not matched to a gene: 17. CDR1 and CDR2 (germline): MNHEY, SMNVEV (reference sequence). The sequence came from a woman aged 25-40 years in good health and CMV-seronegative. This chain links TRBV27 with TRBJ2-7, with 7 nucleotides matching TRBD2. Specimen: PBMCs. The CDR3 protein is CASGTAGVLLGEQYF. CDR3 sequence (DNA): TGTGCCAGCGGTACGGCGGGGGTCCTGCTCGGGGAGCAGTACTTC.